One sample yielded the 27 T cell receptor beta chains listed below, sequenced in a study of blood T cell repertoires in COVID-19. Produced via immunoSEQ multiplex PCR; TCRdb's table is partial and in-frame only. The profile shows 110,000 or so clones, roughly 80% of them singletons. Sequenced: peripheral blood. These TCRs come from a woman aged 40 to 50 with acute or convalescent COVID-19.

This chain joins TRBV5-6 and TRBJ2-7; D is possibly TRBD1 (5 bases). The V end was cut by 4 bases, the J end by 3 bases, with 17 bases between. CDR3 length equals 15 residues. Germline-derived CDR1 and CDR2 are SGHDT and YYEEEE. CDR3 sequence reads: CASSRAWQGNYEQYF. The CDR3 region has the DNA TGTGCCAGCAGCCGGGCGTGGCAGGGCAACTACGAGCAGTACTTC.

V and J are TRBV12-3 or TRBV12-4 and TRBJ2-2; D remains ambiguous. The CDR3 has 13 amino acids. Deletions cut 3 bases from V and 7 bases from J, with 9 bases between. CDR3 region: CASSLLVGGELFF. The CDR3 nucleotides read TGTGCCAGCAGTTTGCTAGTGGGCGGGGAGCTGTTTTTT.

CDR3 nucleotide sequence: TGTGCCAGCAGACCGGGACAGAACTATGGCTACACCTTC. Translation gives CASRPGQNYGYTF. V usage is TRBV6-5 and J usage is TRBJ1-2; TRBD1 aligns across 7 bases. J gave up 2 bases and V 6 bases, and 3 bases lay outside the gene matches. The CDR3 spans 13 residues. The germline CDR1 and CDR2 sequences are MNHEY and SVGAGI.

The rearrangement links TRBV6-5 to TRBJ1-2; the D gene is possibly TRBD1 (6 bases). The CDR3 length is 13 residues. Looked up from germline, CDR1 is MNHEY and CDR2 is SVGAGI. V dropped 7 bases and J dropped 8 bases, with 17 bases sitting between them. CDR3 loop: CASTNNGGGGYTF. As DNA, the CDR3 is TGTGCCAGCACCAATAATGGGGGGGGCGGCTACACCTTC.

The chain links TRBV9 to TRBJ2-6; 7 bases match TRBD1. The CDR3 is 17 residues long. V shed 0 bases and J 4 bases; nucleotides not matched to a gene: 7. Germline-derived CDR1 and CDR2 are SGDLS and YYNGEE. The CDR3 reads CASSVATGALGANVLTF. The CDR3 DNA sequence: TGTGCCAGCAGCGTAGCAACAGGGGCGTTAGGGGCCAACGTCCTGACTTTC. Looking up the rest from reference TRBV9 and TRBJ2-6 gives the full variable domain: DSGVTQTPKHLITATGQRVTLRCSPRSGDLSVYWYQQSLDQGLQFLIQYYNGEERAKGNILERFSAQQFPDLHSELNLSSLELGDSALYFCASSVATGALGANVLTFGAGSRLTVL.

The chain employs TRBV3-1 (or the pseudogene TRBV3-2) and TRBJ1-1; D is uncertain. The CDR3 has 14 amino acids. Germline V CDR1 and CDR2: LGHDT, YNNKEL (reference sequence). V was trimmed by 1 base and J by 5 bases, leaving 11 bases between them. In DNA, the CDR3 is TGTGCCAGCAGCCAAGTCGCGGTAAGGACTGAAGCTTTCTTT. This sequence encodes CASSQVAVRTEAFF.

The V gene is TRBV25-1, the J gene TRBJ2-2; D possibly corresponds to TRBD1 (7 bases). CDR3 length: 14 amino acids. Germline V gene lookup returns CDR1 MGHDK and CDR2 SYGVNS. The V end lost 4 bases, the J end lost 4 bases, and 10 bases lay between the germline ends. Here the CDR3 DNA reads TGTGCCAGCAGTGCAGGGGGGACCACCGGGGAGCTGTTTTTT. Translating it yields CASSAGGTTGELFF.

V is TRBV30 and J is TRBJ1-6, with D hard to call. The CDR3 has 16 residues. Germline V gene data show CDR1 as GTSNPN and CDR2 as SVGIG (reference sequence). V lost 3 bases, J lost 5 bases, and 17 bases lay in between. The CDR3 protein is CAWRGQPQLNNSPLHF. CDR3 coding DNA: TGTGCCTGGAGGGGCCAGCCCCAACTTAATAATTCACCCCTCCACTTT.

This clone came up once. CDR3 DNA sequence: TGTGCCAGCAGCCTCGACAGGGGCGGTTTAGGGGGCTACACCTTC. This gives the protein CASSLDRGGLGGYTF. The gene calls are TRBV6-5 and TRBJ1-2; 8 bases fit TRBD1. Germline V CDR1 and CDR2: MNHEY, SVGAGI. This CDR3 comprises 15 residues. The J segment lost 8 bases and the V segment lost 6 bases, leaving 14 bases of the junction unmatched.

The CDR3 coding sequence is TGTGCCAGTAGTGCGTCCGGGACAGCCTACGAGCAGTACTTC. This translates into CASSASGTAYEQYF. The chain is built from TRBV19 and TRBJ2-7; 7 positions match TRBD1. Germline loops: CDR1 LNHDA, CDR2 SQIVND (reference sequence). CDR3 length: 14 residues. Losses at the gene ends were 5 bases for V and 2 bases for J; bases not matched to a gene: 6.

This clone was seen once. The chain combines TRBV6-5 with TRBJ2-3; 8 positions agree with TRBD2. The CDR3 loop spans 15 amino acids. CDR1 and CDR2 from the germline V gene are MNHEY and SVGAGI. J lost 2 bases, V lost 6 bases, and 7 bases had no gene match. CDR3 sequence (DNA): TGTGCCAGCAGAGTGGGGCGGGGGGTCACAGATACGCAGTATTTT. This encodes CASRVGRGVTDTQYF.

This clone came up once. Being one base from a much bigger clone, this may be a read error. The same CDR3 also results from other DNA sequences found in this sample. The genes are TRBV18 and TRBJ1-5, with 8 positions matching TRBD1. This CDR3 has 15 amino acids. The germline V gene encodes CDR1 KGHSH and CDR2 LQKENI. The V and J ends lost 3 bases and 2 bases, in that order; junction bases with no gene match: 3. CDR3 DNA sequence: TGTGCCAGCTCACCCGACAGGGGAGGCAATCAGCCCCAGCATTTT. It codes for CASSPDRGGNQPQHF.

A single count supports this clone. This chain connects TRBV15 to TRBJ2-5; the D gene is possibly TRBD2 (5 bases). There are 15 residues in the CDR3. V gave up 0 bases and J gave up 5 bases, with 13 bases separating them. The germline V gene has CDR1 LNHNV and CDR2 YYDKDF (reference sequence). The CDR3 nucleotides read TGTGCCACCAGCAGAGAGGGGAGACTTCGTGAGACCCAGTACTTC. This codes for CATSREGRLRETQYF.

The chain has TRBV30 and TRBJ1-1; perhaps TRBD1 as D (6 bases). V was shortened by 4 bases and J by 5 bases, with 14 bases between the two germline ends. Germline V gene data show CDR1 as GTSNPN and CDR2 as SVGIG (reference sequence). This CDR3 region has 13 residues. CDR3 loop: CAWIRGSGTEAFF. The DNA for the CDR3 is TGTGCCTGGATAAGGGGGAGTGGTACTGAAGCTTTCTTT.

The chain combines TRBV10-3 with TRBJ1-2, with 10 positions matching TRBD1. CDR1 and CDR2 (germline): ENHRY, SYGVKD. J was trimmed by 7 bases and V by 4 bases; bases with no gene match: 3. This CDR3 is built from 13 residues. CDR3 coding DNA: TGTGCCATCAGTGCGGACAGGGGGGGTGGCTACACCTTC. Protein: CAISADRGGGYTF.

This sequence joins TRBV30 and TRBJ1-4, with 12 bases fitting TRBD1. The CDR3 has 16 residues. Germline V gene lookup returns CDR1 GTSNPN and CDR2 SVGIG (reference sequence). Trimming at V came to 0 bases and at J to 8 bases, leaving 7 bases not matched to a gene. CDR3 loop: CAWSVGTGGSREKLFF. The CDR3 nucleotides read TGTGCCTGGAGTGTTGGGACAGGGGGCTCTAGGGAAAAACTGTTTTTT.

The chain couples TRBV6-2 or TRBV6-3 to TRBJ2-5; D gene unclear. CDR3 length equals 14 residues. Trimming shortened V by 2 bases and J by 4 bases, and 11 bases separated the two germline ends. Germline-derived CDR1 and CDR2 are MNHEY and SVGEGT. CDR3 protein: CASSYLQERETQYF. Written as DNA, the CDR3 is TGTGCCAGCAGTTACCTCCAAGAGCGAGAGACCCAGTACTTC.

The chain combines TRBV10-3 with TRBJ1-2; D unclear. Deletions cut 6 bases from V and 6 bases from J, with 14 bases between. Germline CDR1 reads ENHRY; CDR2 reads SYGVKD. The CDR3 sequence is 13 residues long. In DNA, the CDR3 is TGTGCCATCAGCGCCTCGGTCGAAGATGGCTACACCTTC. Encoded protein: CAISASVEDGYTF.

The rearrangement links TRBV7-9 to TRBJ2-3; 16 bases align to TRBD2. Trimming removed 5 bases from V and 4 bases from J; junction bases left unmatched: 3. This CDR3 has 16 amino acids. Germline V lookup: CDR1 SEHNR, CDR2 FQNEAQ (reference sequence). The CDR3 region has the DNA TGTGCCAGCAGCCGGGGACTAGCGGGGGGGCCAGATACGCAGTATTTT. Translated, it gives CASSRGLAGGPDTQYF.

The chain has TRBV5-6 and TRBJ1-4; TRBD1 might be the D (6 bases). Germline V gene lookup returns CDR1 SGHDT and CDR2 YYEEEE. The CDR3 is 15 residues long. Trimming cost V 2 bases and J 6 bases, with 14 bases left between them. The CDR3 DNA reads as TGTGCCAGCAGCTTTACAGGGATTGGGGATGAAAAACTGTTTTTT. It codes for CASSFTGIGDEKLFF.

Only a few counts were recorded for this clone. The chain recombines TRBV6-6 with TRBJ1-1; TRBD1 agrees at 7 bases. The CDR3 runs to 13 residues. V trimming: 8 bases; J trimming: 8 bases; junction bases outside the gene matches: 11. Germline CDR1 reads MNHNY; CDR2 reads SVGAGI (reference sequence). CDR3 residues: CASGGQFNDEAFF. The CDR3 DNA is TGTGCCAGCGGGGGACAGTTTAACGACGAAGCTTTCTTT.

Here the CDR3 DNA reads TGTGCCCACCGGGACTCCAAGACCTACGAGCAGTACTTC. It codes for CAHRDSKTYEQYF. This chain joins TRBV5-3 and TRBJ2-7, with D maybe TRBD2 (6 bases). TRBV5-3 is classed as an ORF, of uncertain function. V lost 10 bases and J 2 bases, leaving 16 bases between the germline ends. This CDR3 has 13 amino acids.

The chain employs TRBV27 and TRBJ2-1, with 14 positions matching TRBD2. In germline, CDR1 is MNHEY, CDR2 SMNVEV (reference sequence). The CDR3 has 17 residues. J gave up 6 bases and V 3 bases, and 7 bases lay outside the gene matches. CDR3 sequence: CASSFRPTSGRVNEQFF. The CDR3 bases are TGTGCCAGCAGTTTCCGGCCGACTAGCGGGAGGGTCAATGAGCAGTTCTTC.

This chain links TRBV9 with TRBJ2-7; perhaps TRBD1 as D (6 bases). The V and J ends lost 3 bases and 7 bases respectively, with 14 bases between them. CDR3 length: 13 amino acids. From germline, CDR1 is SGDLS and CDR2 YYNGEE. The CDR3 reads CASSAAIQGEQYF. The CDR3 coding sequence is TGTGCCAGCAGCGCCGCGATCCAGGGGGAGCAGTACTTC.

The chain links TRBV2 to TRBJ2-3; 10 nucleotides match TRBD2. The CDR3 contains 16 residues. Germline CDR1 is SNHLY and CDR2 is FYNNEI. V was pared by 11 bases and J by 0 bases, with 11 bases of the junction left unmatched. The CDR3 coding sequence is TGTGCCGGCCAACCTCTAGCGGGGGAGAGCACAGATACGCAGTATTTT. Translation gives CAGQPLAGESTDTQYF.

The chain employs TRBV10-3 and TRBJ1-1; no clear D. With 0 bases removed from V and 10 bases from J, the gap between germline ends came to 6 bases. The CDR3 length is 11 residues. The germline CDR1 and CDR2 sequences are ENHRY and SYGVKD. The DNA of the CDR3 is TGTGCCATCAGTGAGTCGAGGCGAGCTTTCTTT. Encoded protein: CAISESRRAFF.

The chain carries TRBV5-1 and TRBJ1-4; 7 bases align to TRBD1. This CDR3 region has 15 residues. CDR1 is SGHRS, CDR2 YFSETQ, per germline. V shed 4 bases and J 8 bases; nucleotides not matched to a gene: 11. CDR3 residues: CASSGYRGMGEKLFF. DNA for the CDR3: TGCGCCAGCAGCGGATACAGGGGAATGGGAGAAAAACTGTTTTTT.